This TCR beta chain was observed in a study of shared clonotypes between healthy human individuals. CDR3 size: 15 residues. The V segment lost 10 bases and the J segment 6 bases; nucleotides outside the gene matches: 14. CDR1 and CDR2 from the germline V gene are SEHNR and FQNEAQ (reference sequence). Researchers ran the assay at a deep level. Libraries were prepared by immunoSEQ multiplex PCR; TCRdb keeps only in-frame clonotypes and omits some of them. The sample shows about 690,000 clones, less than 95% of them seen only once. This chain connects TRBV7-9 to TRBJ2-1; 8 bases line up with TRBD1. Sequencing was done on a sample of memory CD8+ T cells from PBMCs. Subset in this sample: CD45RO+ cells pooled with CCR7-negative TemRA cells. The receptor comes from a man between 18 and 29 years old in good health. Some clones in this sample may be carry-over from other donors' samples. The CDR3 coding sequence is TGTGCCATTCCGCACAGGTGGACAGGGTCCAATGAGCAGTTCTTC. This encodes CAIPHRWTGSNEQFF.